This TCR beta chain came from a study of siplizumab effects on memory and regulatory T cells. Study-level points and caveats: A minor fraction of alloreactive clones, and no more, mapped to unstimulated subsets. It seemed that naive T cells were more diverse than memory cells and were major contributors to the alloresponse.

Comment on this clone: Its antigen is not identified.

The protocol was immunoSEQ multiplex PCR, while the TCRdb copy is restricted to in-frame clones and leaves out a portion. The sample yields some 100,000 clones, 90% to 95% seen once. Germline assignment: CDR1 SEHNR and CDR2 FQNEAQ (reference sequence). Trimming cost V 5 bases and J 5 bases, with 15 bases left between them. The CDR3 consists of 14 residues. The rearrangement links TRBV7-9 to TRBJ2-5; the D gene is possibly TRBD1 (6 bases). The sample comprised Tregs sorted from blood. The sequence was obtained from a human donor in good health. The CDR3 DNA is TGTGCCAGCAGCCCCCCCGGACAGTGGGAGACCCAGTACTTC. As protein: CASSPPGQWETQYF. The full variable domain, completed using reference TRBV7-9 and TRBJ2-5, is DTGVSQNPRHKITKRGQNVTFRCDPISEHNRLYWYRQTLGQGPEFLTYFQNEAQLEKSRLLSDRFSAERPKGSFSTLEIQRTEQGDSAMYLCASSPPGQWETQYFGPGTRLLVL.